Listed below are T cell receptor beta chains from one sample, sequenced in a study of PD-1 blockade in classical Hodgkin lymphoma. Some clones are missing from TCRdb's copy, which holds only in-frame ones; the method was immunoSEQ multiplex PCR. In the table there are some 93,000 clones, roughly nine tenths of which are singletons. Material: peripheral blood mononuclear cells (PBMCs), obtained before the second cycle of nivolumab. Source of these receptors: a human donor with classical Hodgkin lymphoma. Each CDR3 is given with its conserved first and last residue. The D gene is left open where the match is weak. Only part of the rows carry a size: once, few, many, or a class if the clone is expanded.

CDR3 protein	CDR3 DNA	J gene	clone size	V gene	D gene
CASSPGGSYEQYF	TGCGCCAGCAGCCCAGGGGGTTCCTACGAGCAGTACTTC	TRBJ2-7	NA	TRBV5-1	TRBD1
CASSHFSTGPSSYEQYF	TGCGCCAGCAGCCATTTCTCGACAGGACCTAGCTCCTACGAGCAGTACTTC	TRBJ2-7	NA	TRBV4-1	NA
CASSVEARDTQYF	TGTGCCAGCAGCGTAGAGGCGCGGGATACGCAGTATTTT	TRBJ2-3	NA	TRBV9	NA
CASSARTGSGNTIYF	TGTGCCAGCAGCGCAAGGACAGGCTCTGGAAACACCATATATTTT	TRBJ1-3	NA	TRBV5-4	TRBD1
CASRGVGLNYGYTF	TGTGCCAGCAGGGGGGTAGGGCTGAACTATGGCTACACCTTC	TRBJ1-2	NA	TRBV27	NA
CASSPNYMNTEAFF	TGTGCCAGCAGCCCAAATTACATGAACACTGAAGCTTTCTTT	TRBJ1-1	NA	TRBV7-2	NA
CASSASGETQYF	TGTGCCAGCAGTGCCTCTGGTGAGACCCAGTACTTC	TRBJ2-5	once	TRBV25-1	NA
CASSLSIGSPLHF	TGTGCCAGCAGTTTATCGATCGGTTCACCCCTCCACTTT	TRBJ1-6	NA	TRBV27	NA
CATRTSGGPTTSYNEQFF	TGTGCCACCCGAACTAGCGGGGGGCCGACTACCTCCTACAATGAGCAGTTCTTC	TRBJ2-1	NA	TRBV6-4	TRBD2
CASRGASYEQYF	TGTGCCAGCCGTGGGGCGTCGTACGAGCAGTACTTC	TRBJ2-7	once	TRBV5-8	NA
CASSWDRGYLLNTVNIQYF	TGTGCCAGCAGCTGGGATCGGGGTTACTTACTAAATACTGTAAACATTCAGTACTTC	TRBJ2-4	NA	TRBV5-6	NA
CASSIGGPSTDTQYF	TGTGCCAGTAGTATCGGGGGGCCTAGCACAGATACGCAGTATTTT	TRBJ2-3	NA	TRBV19	NA
CASSLRTGATDTQYF	TGTGCCAGCAGCTTAAGGACAGGGGCCACAGATACGCAGTATTTT	TRBJ2-3	NA	TRBV5-6	TRBD1
CASSLPDRGYNSPLHF	TGTGCCAGCAGCCTCCCGGACAGGGGGTACAATTCACCCCTCCACTTT	TRBJ1-6	few	TRBV5-4	TRBD1
CASSLEGTRETQYF	TGTGCCAGCAGCTTGGAAGGAACCCGGGAGACCCAGTACTTC	TRBJ2-5	once	TRBV5-4	NA
CASSQDRGSGELFF	TGCGCCAGCAGCCAAGACAGGGGATCCGGGGAGCTGTTTTTT	TRBJ2-2	NA	TRBV5-1	TRBD1
CAISRTGKGYEQYF	TGTGCCATCAGCAGGACAGGGAAGGGCTACGAGCAGTACTTC	TRBJ2-7	NA	TRBV10-3	TRBD1
CASRPALSGASGYEQYF	TGTGCCAGCAGACCCGCCCTGTCTGGGGCTAGCGGTTACGAGCAGTACTTC	TRBJ2-7	once	TRBV28	TRBD2
CATHRDSLPFEQYF	TGTGCCACCCACCGGGACAGCCTCCCTTTCGAGCAGTACTTC	TRBJ2-7	NA	TRBV21-1	NA
CASSQTANYGYTF	TGTGCCAGCAGCCAGACAGCTAACTATGGCTACACCTTC	TRBJ1-2	NA	TRBV7-8	NA
CASRTGGGSYNEQFF	TGTGCCAGCAGGACAGGCGGCGGCTCCTACAATGAGCAGTTCTTC	TRBJ2-1	few	TRBV2	NA
CASSLQGVVTNEQFF	TGCGCCAGCAGCTTACAGGGAGTCGTGACCAATGAGCAGTTCTTC	TRBJ2-1	NA	TRBV5-1	NA
CASSRGQSSYEQYF	TGTGCCAGCAGTAGGGGCCAAAGCTCCTACGAGCAGTACTTC	TRBJ2-7	NA	TRBV7-8	NA
CASSGQGLSSYNSPLHF	TGTGCCAGCAGCGGACAGGGCCTGAGCTCCTATAATTCACCCCTCCACTTT	TRBJ1-6	NA	TRBV7-2	TRBD1
CASSQTGGKGNEQFF	TGTGCCAGCAGCCAGACAGGGGGCAAGGGGAATGAGCAGTTCTTC	TRBJ2-1	NA	TRBV7-2	TRBD1
CASSLYTNSPLHF	TGTGCCAGCAGCTTGTACACTAATTCACCCCTCCACTTT	TRBJ1-6	many	TRBV5-4	NA
CSVHREGQPQHF	TGCAGCGTCCACAGGGAGGGTCAGCCCCAGCATTTT	TRBJ1-5	NA	TRBV29-1	NA
CAWSRTGRSYNQPQHF	TGTGCCTGGAGTCGGACAGGGAGATCTTACAATCAGCCCCAGCATTTT	TRBJ1-5	NA	TRBV30	TRBD1
CASSAGILTYEQYF	TGTGCCAGTAGTGCCGGAATCTTGACCTACGAGCAGTACTTC	TRBJ2-7	NA	TRBV19	NA
CASSDTYEQYF	TGTGCCAGCAGTGACACATACGAGCAGTACTTC	TRBJ2-7	NA	TRBV28	NA
CASSLARAADTQYF	TGTGCCAGCAGCTTGGCGCGGGCCGCAGATACGCAGTATTTT	TRBJ2-3	NA	TRBV5-4	NA
CASSPDEGQWSTQYF	TGTGCCAGCTCACCTGACGAGGGACAATGGAGTACCCAGTACTTC	TRBJ2-5	NA	TRBV18	NA
CASTALASGANVLTF	TGTGCCAGCACCGCTCTAGCGTCTGGGGCCAACGTCCTGACTTTC	TRBJ2-6	NA	TRBV6-5	NA
CASTKDSTYEQYF	TGTGCCAGCACAAAGGACAGTACCTACGAGCAGTACTTC	TRBJ2-7	NA	TRBV5-4	NA
CASSVGSSGTSSETQYF	TGTGCCAGCAGCGTAGGGAGTAGCGGGACCTCCTCAGAGACCCAGTACTTC	TRBJ2-5	NA	TRBV9	TRBD2
CASRETTGVTEAFF	TGTGCCAGCAGGGAGACAACAGGGGTAACTGAAGCTTTCTTT	TRBJ1-1	few	TRBV28	TRBD1
CASSMEAPGGQPQHF	TGTGCCAGTAGTATGGAAGCCCCAGGAGGTCAGCCCCAGCATTTT	TRBJ1-5	NA	TRBV19	NA
CASSLGQGTPNEKLFF	TGTGCCAGCAGCTTAGGACAGGGGACGCCTAATGAAAAACTGTTTTTT	TRBJ1-4	NA	TRBV7-9	TRBD1
CASSHYSVGTNQPQHF	TGTGCCAGCTCACACTATTCGGTGGGGACTAATCAGCCCCAGCATTTT	TRBJ1-5	NA	TRBV18	NA
CASSPGPRGETQYF	TGTGCCAGCAGTCCGGGACCTCGGGGAGAGACCCAGTACTTC	TRBJ2-5	NA	TRBV6-5	NA
CAISESGLPAPTIEQFF	TGTGCCATCAGTGAGTCGGGACTCCCAGCACCTACAATTGAGCAGTTCTTC	TRBJ2-1	NA	TRBV10-3	NA
CASSTLVAGLSYNEQFF	TGCGCCAGCAGCACCCTGGTGGCAGGGCTCTCCTACAATGAGCAGTTCTTC	TRBJ2-1	NA	TRBV5-1	NA
CASSQEGRGNYEQYF	TGCGCCAGCAGCCAAGAAGGGAGGGGGAACTACGAGCAGTACTTC	TRBJ2-7	NA	TRBV4-1	NA
CASSPWSLAGVKEQFF	TGCGCCAGCAGCCCCTGGTCACTAGCGGGAGTAAAGGAGCAGTTCTTC	TRBJ2-1	once	TRBV5-1	TRBD2
CASRPTGKSYNEQFF	TGTGCCAGCAGGCCGACAGGGAAATCCTACAATGAGCAGTTCTTC	TRBJ2-1	NA	TRBV5-6	TRBD1